These T cell receptor beta chains were read from a single sample in a study of T-cell reconstitution after alpha-beta-depleted transplantation in children. From the PCR reads, TCRdb called clonotypes with MiXCR, one entry per CDR3 protein. This sample has a few hundred thousand distinct CDR3 sequences, with 20% to 30% found just once. The specimen comprised PBMCs, sampled before TCRalphabeta/CD19-depleted stem cell transplant. All receptors derive from a boy in the first two years of life with Wiskott-Aldrich syndrome, due to receive a stem cell transplant. The CDR3 runs from the conserved cysteine through the conserved F or W. Each record gives: J gene, V gene, clone size, D gene, CDR3 protein, CDR3 DNA. A D gene is named only where the DNA matches it firmly. Rows may omit the clone size; those that give it use once, few, many or a size class.

TRBJ2-5 TRBV5-1 once NA CASSLGTQYQETQYF TGCGCCAGCAGCTTGGGCACCCAGTACCAAGAGACCCAGTACTTC
TRBJ2-5 TRBV5-1 NA TRBD2 CASSPDRAGEETQYF TGCGCCAGCAGCCCTGACCGAGCGGGAGAGGAGACCCAGTACTTC
TRBJ2-5 TRBV7-9 few NA CASSYLRYQETQYF TGTGCCAGCAGCTATTTACGATATCAAGAGACCCAGTACTTC
TRBJ2-3 TRBV5-6 NA TRBD2 CASSWTRRSDTQYF TGTGCCAGCAGCTGGACTAGACGATCAGATACGCAGTATTTT
TRBJ2-1 TRBV5-6 NA NA CASSLLTWSSYNEQFF TGTGCCAGCAGCTTGCTAACCTGGAGCTCCTACAATGAGCAGTTCTTC
TRBJ2-7 TRBV5-1 once TRBD2 CASSPGLAGFNEQYF TGCGCCAGCAGCCCCGGACTAGCGGGGTTCAACGAGCAGTACTTC
TRBJ1-4 TRBV2 few NA CASTIGRTGLVEKLFF TGTGCCAGCACAATCGGCAGGACCGGGCTGGTAGAAAAACTGTTTTTT
TRBJ2-1 TRBV6-5 few TRBD2 CASSFNLAGGFGEQFF TGTGCCAGCAGTTTCAATTTAGCGGGAGGTTTCGGTGAGCAGTTCTTC
TRBJ2-5 TRBV5-6 few NA CASSRQGSLRTQYF TGTGCCAGCAGCCGTCAGGGGTCCCTCAGGACCCAGTACTTC
TRBJ2-7 TRBV5-1 NA NA CASSSGSAHEQYF TGCGCCAGCAGCTCTGGGTCAGCACACGAGCAGTACTTC
TRBJ1-2 TRBV7-2 NA TRBD1 CASSLSRTGNGHTF TGTGCCAGCAGCTTATCGAGGACAGGGAATGGCCACACCTTC
TRBJ1-2 TRBV5-1 few NA CASSLSGTNYGYTF TGCGCCAGCAGCTTGAGTGGGACCAACTATGGCTACACCTTC
TRBJ2-1 TRBV29-1 NA TRBD1 CSVGGQGVSSYNEQFF TGCAGCGTTGGGGGACAGGGGGTGAGCTCCTACAATGAGCAGTTCTTC
TRBJ1-1 TRBV29-1 few TRBD1 CSVITGGAVNTEAFF TGCAGCGTTATCACAGGGGGCGCGGTGAACACTGAAGCTTTCTTT
TRBJ2-4 TRBV27 NA NA CASSLGQGSAKNIQYF TGTGCCAGCAGTTTAGGGCAGGGTTCGGCCAAAAACATTCAGTACTTC
TRBJ1-1 TRBV27 NA NA CASTSLGGAEAFF TGTGCCAGCACTTCTTTGGGTGGAGCTGAAGCTTTCTTT
TRBJ2-7 TRBV7-9 NA NA CASSSSLTYEQYF TGTGCCAGCAGCTCATCCCTCACCTACGAGCAGTACTTC
TRBJ2-5 TRBV5-1 NA TRBD1 CASSFRQGWQETQYF TGCGCCAGCAGCTTCCGACAGGGATGGCAAGAGACCCAGTACTTC
TRBJ2-7 TRBV9 NA NA CASSVGGPGYEQYF TGTGCCAGCAGCGTAGGGGGGCCGGGCTACGAGCAGTACTTC
TRBJ2-5 TRBV4-2 NA TRBD2 CASSSSSTSGEETQYF TGTGCCAGCAGCTCCTCCTCGACTAGCGGGGAAGAGACCCAGTACTTC
TRBJ2-1 TRBV10-3 few NA CAISEYVEVGEFF TGTGCCATCAGTGAGTATGTTGAGGTTGGCGAGTTCTTC
TRBJ2-1 TRBV5-1 NA NA CASSLFGGSGTNEQFF TGCGCCAGCAGCTTGTTTGGGGGTTCAGGGACTAATGAGCAGTTCTTC
TRBJ1-1 TRBV3-1 NA NA CASSQLAGEEAFF TGTGCCAGCAGCCAATTGGCGGGGGAAGAAGCTTTCTTT
TRBJ2-3 TRBV27 few NA CASSLIWQGTQYF TGTGCCAGCAGTTTAATCTGGCAGGGTACGCAGTATTTT
TRBJ2-2 TRBV2 NA NA CASSEWTATNTGELFF TGTGCCAGCAGTGAATGGACAGCGACGAACACCGGGGAGCTGTTTTTT
TRBJ2-1 TRBV7-9 few TRBD2 CASSRKRDPSYNEQFF TGTGCCAGCAGCCGGAAGCGGGACCCATCCTACAATGAGCAGTTCTTC
TRBJ2-7 TRBV6-1 few TRBD1 CASSTRDRGNEQYF TGTGCCAGCAGTACCCGGGACAGGGGGAACGAGCAGTACTTC
TRBJ2-3 TRBV11-1 NA TRBD2 CASSTGLAGGGSTDTQYF TGTGCCAGCAGCACGGGACTAGCGGGAGGGGGAAGCACAGATACGCAGTATTTT
TRBJ2-5 TRBV5-1 few NA CASSLVVRKETQYF TGCGCCAGCAGCTTGGTTGTCCGAAAAGAGACCCAGTACTTC
TRBJ2-5 TRBV5-1 NA TRBD2 CASSVQGMGTSGSQETQYF TGCGCCAGCAGCGTACAGGGTATGGGGACTAGCGGGAGTCAAGAGACCCAGTACTTC
TRBJ2-2 TRBV5-5 NA NA CASSLNGGRNTGELFF TGTGCCAGCAGCTTAAATGGGGGGAGAAACACCGGGGAGCTGTTTTTT
TRBJ2-1 TRBV5-1 NA TRBD1 CASSRTGGVGEQFF TGCGCCAGCAGCAGGACAGGGGGCGTCGGTGAGCAGTTCTTC
TRBJ2-3 TRBV12-3/TRBV12-4 NA NA CASSFDGLTDTQYF TGTGCCAGCAGTTTTGACGGTCTCACAGATACGCAGTATTTT
TRBJ2-1 TRBV15 few TRBD1 CAAPPTGSDYNEQFF TGTGCCGCGCCTCCGACAGGGTCGGACTACAATGAGCAGTTCTTC
TRBJ2-7 TRBV20-1 few TRBD1 CSASKPDRDHEQYF TGCAGTGCTAGTAAACCCGACAGGGACCACGAGCAGTACTTC